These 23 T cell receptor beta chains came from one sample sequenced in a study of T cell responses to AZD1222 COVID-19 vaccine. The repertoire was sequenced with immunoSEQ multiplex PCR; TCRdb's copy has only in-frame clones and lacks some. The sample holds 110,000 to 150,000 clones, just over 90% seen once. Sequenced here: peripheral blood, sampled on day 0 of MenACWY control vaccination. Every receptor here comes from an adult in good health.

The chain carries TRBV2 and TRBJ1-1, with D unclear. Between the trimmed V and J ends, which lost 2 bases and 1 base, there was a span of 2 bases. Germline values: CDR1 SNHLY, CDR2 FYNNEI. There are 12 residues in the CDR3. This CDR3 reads CASSEKNTEAFF. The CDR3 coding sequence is TGTGCCAGCAGTGAAAAGAACACTGAAGCTTTCTTT.

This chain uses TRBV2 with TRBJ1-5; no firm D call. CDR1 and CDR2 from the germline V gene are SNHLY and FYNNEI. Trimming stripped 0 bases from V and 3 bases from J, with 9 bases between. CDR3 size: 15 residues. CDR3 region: CASSEANSYNQPQHF. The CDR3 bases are TGTGCCAGCAGTGAAGCGAACAGCTACAATCAGCCCCAGCATTTT. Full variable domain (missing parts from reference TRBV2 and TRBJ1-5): EPEVTQTPSHQVTQMGQEVILRCVPISNHLYFYWYRQILGQKVEFLVSFYNNEISEKSEIFDDQFSVERPDGSNFTLKIRSTKLEDSAMYFCASSEANSYNQPQHFGDGTRLSIL.

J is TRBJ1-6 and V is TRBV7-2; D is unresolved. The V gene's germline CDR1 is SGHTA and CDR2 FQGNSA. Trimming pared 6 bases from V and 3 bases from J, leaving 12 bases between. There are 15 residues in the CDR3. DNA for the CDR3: TGTGCCAGCAGTCGGCAGGCCAACTATAATTCACCCCTCCACTTT. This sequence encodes CASSRQANYNSPLHF.

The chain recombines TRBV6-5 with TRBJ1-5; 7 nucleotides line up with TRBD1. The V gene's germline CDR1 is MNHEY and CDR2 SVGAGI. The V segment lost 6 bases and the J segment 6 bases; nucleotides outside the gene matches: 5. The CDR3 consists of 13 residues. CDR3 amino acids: CASSAGGSQPQHF. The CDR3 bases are TGTGCCAGCAGCGCAGGGGGATCTCAGCCCCAGCATTTT.

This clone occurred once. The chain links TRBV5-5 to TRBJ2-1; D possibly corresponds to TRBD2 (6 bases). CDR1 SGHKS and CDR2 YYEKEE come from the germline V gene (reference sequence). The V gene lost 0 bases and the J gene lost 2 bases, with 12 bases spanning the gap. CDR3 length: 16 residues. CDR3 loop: CASSLARREPYNEQFF. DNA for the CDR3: TGTGCCAGCAGCTTGGCCAGGAGGGAACCCTACAATGAGCAGTTCTTC.

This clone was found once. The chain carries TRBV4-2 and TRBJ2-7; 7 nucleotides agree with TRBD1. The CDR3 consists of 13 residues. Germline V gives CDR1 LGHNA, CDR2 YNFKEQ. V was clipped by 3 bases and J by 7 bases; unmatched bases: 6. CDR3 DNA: TGTGCCAGCAGCCAGGAGCCGGACAGGGAGCAGTACTTC. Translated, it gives CASSQEPDREQYF.

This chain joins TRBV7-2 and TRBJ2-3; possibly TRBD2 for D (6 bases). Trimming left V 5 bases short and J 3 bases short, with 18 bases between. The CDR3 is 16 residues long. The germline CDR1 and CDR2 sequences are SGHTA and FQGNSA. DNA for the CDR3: TGTGCCAGCAGCATAGGGACTGGCTCTCCGACAGATACGCAGTATTTT. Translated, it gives CASSIGTGSPTDTQYF.

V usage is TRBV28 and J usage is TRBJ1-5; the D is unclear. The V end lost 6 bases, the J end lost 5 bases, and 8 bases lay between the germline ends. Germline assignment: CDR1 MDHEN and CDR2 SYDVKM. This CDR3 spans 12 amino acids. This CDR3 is CASSLLDQPQHF. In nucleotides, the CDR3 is TGTGCCAGCAGCCTGCTGGATCAGCCCCAGCATTTT.

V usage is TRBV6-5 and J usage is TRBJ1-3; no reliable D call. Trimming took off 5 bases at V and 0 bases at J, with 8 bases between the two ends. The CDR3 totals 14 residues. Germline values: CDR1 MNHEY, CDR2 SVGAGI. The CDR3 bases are TGTGCCAGCAGTCCAACAGCCTCTGGAAACACCATATATTTT. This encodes CASSPTASGNTIYF.

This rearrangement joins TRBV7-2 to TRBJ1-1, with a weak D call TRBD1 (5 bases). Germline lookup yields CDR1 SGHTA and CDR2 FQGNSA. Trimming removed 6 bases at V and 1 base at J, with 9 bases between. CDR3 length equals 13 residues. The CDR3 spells CASRETGNTEAFF. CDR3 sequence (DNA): TGTGCCAGCAGAGAAACAGGGAACACTGAAGCTTTCTTT.

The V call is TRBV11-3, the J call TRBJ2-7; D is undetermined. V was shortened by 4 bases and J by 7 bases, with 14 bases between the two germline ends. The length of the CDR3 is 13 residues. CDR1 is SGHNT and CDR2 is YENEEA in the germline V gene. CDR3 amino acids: CASSYERRGEQYF. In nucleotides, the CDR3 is TGTGCCAGCAGCTACGAGCGCCGTGGGGAGCAGTACTTC.

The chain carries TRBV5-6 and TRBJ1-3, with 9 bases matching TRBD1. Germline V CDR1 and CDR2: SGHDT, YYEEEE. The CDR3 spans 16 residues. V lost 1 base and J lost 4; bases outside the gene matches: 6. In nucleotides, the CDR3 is TGTGCCAGCAGCTTGTACAGGGGGCTCTCCGGAAACACCATATATTTT. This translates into CASSLYRGLSGNTIYF.

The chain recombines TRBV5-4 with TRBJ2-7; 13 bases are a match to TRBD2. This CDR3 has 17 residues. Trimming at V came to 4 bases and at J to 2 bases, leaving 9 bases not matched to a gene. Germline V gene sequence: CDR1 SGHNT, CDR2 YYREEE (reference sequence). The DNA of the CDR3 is TGTGCCAGCAGCCATCGGACTAGCGGGGGTACCACCTACGAGCAGTACTTC. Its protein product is CASSHRTSGGTTYEQYF.

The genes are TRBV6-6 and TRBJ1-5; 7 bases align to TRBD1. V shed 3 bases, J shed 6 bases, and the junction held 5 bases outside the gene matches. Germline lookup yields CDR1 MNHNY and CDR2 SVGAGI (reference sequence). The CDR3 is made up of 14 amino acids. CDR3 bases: TGTGCCAGCAGTTATTCACAGGGGACTCAGCCCCAGCATTTT. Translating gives CASSYSQGTQPQHF.

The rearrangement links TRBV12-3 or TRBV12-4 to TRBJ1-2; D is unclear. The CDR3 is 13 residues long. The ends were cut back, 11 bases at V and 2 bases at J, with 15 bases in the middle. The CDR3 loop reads CASGRGRNYGYTF. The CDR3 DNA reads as TGTGCCTCTGGACGGGGAAGAAACTATGGCTACACCTTC.

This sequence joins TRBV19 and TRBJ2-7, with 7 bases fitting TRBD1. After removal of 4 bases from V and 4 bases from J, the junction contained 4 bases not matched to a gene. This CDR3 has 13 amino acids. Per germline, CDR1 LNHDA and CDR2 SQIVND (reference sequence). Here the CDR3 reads CASSTDRAYEQYF. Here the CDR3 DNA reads TGTGCCAGTAGTACCGACAGGGCTTACGAGCAGTACTTC.

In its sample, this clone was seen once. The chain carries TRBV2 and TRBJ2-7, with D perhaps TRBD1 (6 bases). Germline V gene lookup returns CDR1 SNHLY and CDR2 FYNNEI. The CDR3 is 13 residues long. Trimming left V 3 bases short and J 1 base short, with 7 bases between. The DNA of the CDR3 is TGTGCCAGCAGTGAGGACAGATCCTACGAGCAGTACTTC. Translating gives CASSEDRSYEQYF.

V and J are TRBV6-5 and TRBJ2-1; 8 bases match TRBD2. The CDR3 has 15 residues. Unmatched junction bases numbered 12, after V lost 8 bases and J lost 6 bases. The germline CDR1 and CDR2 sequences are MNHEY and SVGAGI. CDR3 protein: CASRLAGPRGNEQFF. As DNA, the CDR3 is TGTGCCAGCCGTCTAGCGGGCCCGAGGGGCAATGAGCAGTTCTTC.

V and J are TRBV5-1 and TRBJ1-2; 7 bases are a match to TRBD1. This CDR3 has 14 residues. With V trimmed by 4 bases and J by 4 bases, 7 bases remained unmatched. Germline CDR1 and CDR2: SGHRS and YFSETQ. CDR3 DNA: TGCGCCAGCAGCCGGGACAGCAAATCCTATGGCTACACCTTC. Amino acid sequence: CASSRDSKSYGYTF.

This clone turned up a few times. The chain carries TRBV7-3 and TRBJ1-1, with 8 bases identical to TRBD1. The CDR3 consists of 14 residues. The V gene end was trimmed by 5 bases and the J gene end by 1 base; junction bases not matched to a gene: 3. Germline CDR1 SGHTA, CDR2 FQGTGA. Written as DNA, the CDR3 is TGTGCCAGCAGCGCGACAGGGGAGAACACTGAAGCTTTCTTT. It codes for CASSATGENTEAFF.

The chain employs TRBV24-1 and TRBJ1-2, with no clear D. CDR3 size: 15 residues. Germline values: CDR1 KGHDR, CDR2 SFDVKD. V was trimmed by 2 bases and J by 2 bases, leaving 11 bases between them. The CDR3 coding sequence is TGTGCCACCAGTGATTCGCGGACGGTGAACTATGGCTACACCTTC. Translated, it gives CATSDSRTVNYGYTF.

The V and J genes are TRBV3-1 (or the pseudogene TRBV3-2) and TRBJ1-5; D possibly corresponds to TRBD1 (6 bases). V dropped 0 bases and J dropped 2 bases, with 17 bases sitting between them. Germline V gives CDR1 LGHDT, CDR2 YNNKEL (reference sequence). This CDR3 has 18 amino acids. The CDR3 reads CASSQDKGHPWGNQPQHF. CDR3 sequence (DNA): TGTGCCAGCAGCCAAGATAAGGGACACCCCTGGGGCAATCAGCCCCAGCATTTT.

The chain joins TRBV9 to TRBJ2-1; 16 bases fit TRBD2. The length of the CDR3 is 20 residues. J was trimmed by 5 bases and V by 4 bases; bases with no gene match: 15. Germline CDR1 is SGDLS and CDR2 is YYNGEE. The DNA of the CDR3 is TGTGCCAGCAGCACCAAGGGACTAGCGGGAGGGCCGTCACGCCACAATGAGCAGTTCTTC. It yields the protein CASSTKGLAGGPSRHNEQFF.